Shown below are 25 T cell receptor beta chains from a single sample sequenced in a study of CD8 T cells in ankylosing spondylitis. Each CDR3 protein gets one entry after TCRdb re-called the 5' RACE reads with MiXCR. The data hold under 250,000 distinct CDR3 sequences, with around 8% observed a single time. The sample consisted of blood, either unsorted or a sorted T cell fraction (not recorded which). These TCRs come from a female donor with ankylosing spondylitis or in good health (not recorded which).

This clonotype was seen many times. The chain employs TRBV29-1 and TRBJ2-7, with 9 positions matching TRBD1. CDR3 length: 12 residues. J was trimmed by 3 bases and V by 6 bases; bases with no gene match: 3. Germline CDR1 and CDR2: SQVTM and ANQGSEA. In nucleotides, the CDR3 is TGCAGCGTCCGACAGGGGGGCTACGAGCAGTACTTC. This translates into CSVRQGGYEQYF.

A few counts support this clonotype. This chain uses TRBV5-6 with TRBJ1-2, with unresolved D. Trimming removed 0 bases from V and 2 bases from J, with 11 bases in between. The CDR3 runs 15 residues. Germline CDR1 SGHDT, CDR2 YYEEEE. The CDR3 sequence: CASSLDFGTNYGYTF. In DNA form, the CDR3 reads TGTGCCAGCAGCTTGGACTTCGGCACAAACTATGGCTACACCTTC.

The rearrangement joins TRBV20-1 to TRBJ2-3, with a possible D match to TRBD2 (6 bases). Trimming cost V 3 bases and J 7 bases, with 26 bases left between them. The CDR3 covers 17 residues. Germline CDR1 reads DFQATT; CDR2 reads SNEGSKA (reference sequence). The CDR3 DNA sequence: TGCAGTGCTAGGCCGAACTGGAGGGCAGCGTCATTAAATACGCAGTATTTT. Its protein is CSARPNWRAASLNTQYF.

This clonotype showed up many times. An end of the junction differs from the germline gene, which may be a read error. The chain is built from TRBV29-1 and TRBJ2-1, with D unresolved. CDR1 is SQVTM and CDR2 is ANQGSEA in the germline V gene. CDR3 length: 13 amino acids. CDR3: CSVEDQTYNEQFF. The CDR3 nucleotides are TGCAGCGTCGAAGACCAAACCTACAATGAGCAGTTCTTC.

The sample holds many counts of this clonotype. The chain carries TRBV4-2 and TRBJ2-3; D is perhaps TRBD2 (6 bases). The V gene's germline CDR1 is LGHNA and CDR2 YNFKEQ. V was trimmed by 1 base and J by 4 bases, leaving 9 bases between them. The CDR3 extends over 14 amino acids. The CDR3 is CASSQGRGADTQYF. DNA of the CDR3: TGTGCCAGCAGCCAAGGGCGGGGCGCAGATACGCAGTATTTT.

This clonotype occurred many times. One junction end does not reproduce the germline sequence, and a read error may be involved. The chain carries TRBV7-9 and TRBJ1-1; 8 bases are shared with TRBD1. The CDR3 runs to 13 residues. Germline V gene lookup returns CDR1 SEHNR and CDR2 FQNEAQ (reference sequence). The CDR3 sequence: CASSLEDAGGDVF. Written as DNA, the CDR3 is TGTGCCAGCAGCTTAGAAGACGCAGGGGGCGATGTCTTT.

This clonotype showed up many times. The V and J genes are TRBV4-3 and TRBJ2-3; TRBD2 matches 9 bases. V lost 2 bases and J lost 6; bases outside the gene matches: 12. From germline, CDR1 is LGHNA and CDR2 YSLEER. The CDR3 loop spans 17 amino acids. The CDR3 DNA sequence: TGCGCCAGCAGCCAACAAATCCCGAGCGGGAGGTTCGATACGCAGTATTTT. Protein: CASSQQIPSGRFDTQYF.

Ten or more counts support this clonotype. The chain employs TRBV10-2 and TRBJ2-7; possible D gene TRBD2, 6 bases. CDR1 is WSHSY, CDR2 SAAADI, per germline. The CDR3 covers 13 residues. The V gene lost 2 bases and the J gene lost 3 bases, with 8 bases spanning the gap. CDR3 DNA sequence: TGCGCCAGCAGTGAGAGGAGGGTCTACGAGCAGTACTTC. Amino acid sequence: CASSERRVYEQYF.

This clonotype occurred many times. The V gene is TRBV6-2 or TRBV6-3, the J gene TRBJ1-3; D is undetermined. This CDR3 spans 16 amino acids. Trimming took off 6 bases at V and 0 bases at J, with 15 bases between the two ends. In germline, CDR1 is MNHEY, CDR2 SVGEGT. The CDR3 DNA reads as TGTGCCAGCAGGAAACACGGACGGAACTCTGGAAACACCATATATTTT. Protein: CASRKHGRNSGNTIYF.

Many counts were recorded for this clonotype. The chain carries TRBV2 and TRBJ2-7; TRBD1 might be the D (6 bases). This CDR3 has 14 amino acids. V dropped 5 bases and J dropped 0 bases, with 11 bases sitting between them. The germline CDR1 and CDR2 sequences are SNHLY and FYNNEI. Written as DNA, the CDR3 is TGTGCCAGCAGTCCGCACAGGGACTCCTACGAGCAGTACTTC. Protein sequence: CASSPHRDSYEQYF. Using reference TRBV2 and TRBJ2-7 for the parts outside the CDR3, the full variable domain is EPEVTQTPSHQVTQMGQEVILRCVPISNHLYFYWYRQILGQKVEFLVSFYNNEISEKSEIFDDQFSVERPDGSNFTLKIRSTKLEDSAMYFCASSPHRDSYEQYFGPGTRLTVT.

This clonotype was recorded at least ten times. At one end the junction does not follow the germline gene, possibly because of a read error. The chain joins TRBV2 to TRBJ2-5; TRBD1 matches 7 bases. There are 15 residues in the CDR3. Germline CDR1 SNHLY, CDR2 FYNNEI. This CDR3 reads CASREDRVREETQYF. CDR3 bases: TGTGCCAGCAGGGAAGACAGGGTCAGGGAAGAGACCCAGTACTTC. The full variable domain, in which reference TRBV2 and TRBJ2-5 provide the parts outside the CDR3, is EPEVTQTPSHQVTQMGQEVILRCVPISNHLYFYWYRQILGQKVEFLVSFYNNEISEKSEIFDDQFSVERPDGSNFTLKIRSTKLEDSAMYFCASREDRVREETQYFGPGTRLLVL.

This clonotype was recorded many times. The CDR3 region has the DNA TGCGCCAGCAGCCGCTCACCGACAGACTCCTCTGGAAACACCATATATTTT. This gives the protein CASSRSPTDSSGNTIYF. V and J are TRBV4-3 and TRBJ1-3; weak D call: TRBD1 (5 bases). CDR3 length: 17 residues. Germline V lookup: CDR1 LGHNA, CDR2 YSLEER. Trimming left V 4 bases short and J 0 bases short, with 16 bases between.

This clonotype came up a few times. The CDR3 protein is CASSHGTSGNTIYF. The CDR3 DNA sequence: TGTGCCAGCAGCCACGGAACCTCTGGAAACACCATATATTTT. The V and J genes are TRBV3-1 and TRBJ1-3; D unclear. The CDR3 spans 14 residues. Germline V gene lookup returns CDR1 LGHDT and CDR2 YNNKEL (reference sequence). The V end was cut by 3 bases, the J end by 0 bases, with 6 bases between.

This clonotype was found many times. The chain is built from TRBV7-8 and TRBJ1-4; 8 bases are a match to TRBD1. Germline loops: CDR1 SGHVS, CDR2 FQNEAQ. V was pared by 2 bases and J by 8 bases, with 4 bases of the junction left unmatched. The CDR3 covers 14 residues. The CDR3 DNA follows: TGTGCCAGCAGCTTATCAGGGGGCTCGGAAAAACTGTTTTTT. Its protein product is CASSLSGGSEKLFF.

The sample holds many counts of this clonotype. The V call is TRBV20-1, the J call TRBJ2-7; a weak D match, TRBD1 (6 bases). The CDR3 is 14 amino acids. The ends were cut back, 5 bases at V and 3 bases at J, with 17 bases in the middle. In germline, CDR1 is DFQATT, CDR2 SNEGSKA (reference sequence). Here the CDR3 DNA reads TGCAGTGCTGCGGACAGACCCCTAGGCTACGAGCAGTACTTC. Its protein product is CSAADRPLGYEQYF.

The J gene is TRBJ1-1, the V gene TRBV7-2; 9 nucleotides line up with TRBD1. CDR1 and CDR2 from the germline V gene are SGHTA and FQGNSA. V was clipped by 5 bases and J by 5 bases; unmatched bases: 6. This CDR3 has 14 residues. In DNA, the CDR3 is TGTGCCAGCAGCATAACCGGGACAGGGACTGAAGCTTTCTTT. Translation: CASSITGTGTEAFF.

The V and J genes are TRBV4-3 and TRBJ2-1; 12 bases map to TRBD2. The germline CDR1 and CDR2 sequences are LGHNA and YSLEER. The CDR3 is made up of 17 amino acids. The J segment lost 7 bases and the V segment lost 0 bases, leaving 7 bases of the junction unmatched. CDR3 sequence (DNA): TGCGCCAGCAGCCAAGATTGGGCGGGGACTAGCGGGAATGAGCAGTTCTTC. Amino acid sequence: CASSQDWAGTSGNEQFF.

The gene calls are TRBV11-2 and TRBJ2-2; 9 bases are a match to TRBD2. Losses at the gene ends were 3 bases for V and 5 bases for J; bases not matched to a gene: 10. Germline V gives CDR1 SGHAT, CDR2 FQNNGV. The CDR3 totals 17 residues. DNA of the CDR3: TGTGCCAGCAGCTTCGATGTTATGGCGGGAGGGACCGGGGAGCTGTTTTTT. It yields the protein CASSFDVMAGGTGELFF.

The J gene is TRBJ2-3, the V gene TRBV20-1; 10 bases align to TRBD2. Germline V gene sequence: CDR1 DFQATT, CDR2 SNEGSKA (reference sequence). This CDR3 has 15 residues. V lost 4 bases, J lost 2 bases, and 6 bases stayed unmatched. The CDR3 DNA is TGCAGTGCTAAACCCGGGACTAGCGACACAGATACGCAGTATTTT. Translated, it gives CSAKPGTSDTDTQYF.

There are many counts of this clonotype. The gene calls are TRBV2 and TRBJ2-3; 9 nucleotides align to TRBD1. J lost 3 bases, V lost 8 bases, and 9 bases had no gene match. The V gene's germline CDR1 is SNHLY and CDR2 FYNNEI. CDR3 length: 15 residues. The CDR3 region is CASLSWDRATDTQYF. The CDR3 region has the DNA TGTGCCAGCCTTAGCTGGGACAGGGCGACAGATACGCAGTATTTT.

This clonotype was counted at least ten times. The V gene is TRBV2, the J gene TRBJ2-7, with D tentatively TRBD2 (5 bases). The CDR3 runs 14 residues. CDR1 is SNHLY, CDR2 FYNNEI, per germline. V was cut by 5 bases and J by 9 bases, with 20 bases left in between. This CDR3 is CASSLDRRLAGQYF. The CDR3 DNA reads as TGTGCCAGCAGTCTCGACCGGAGGCTAGCTGGGCAGTACTTC.

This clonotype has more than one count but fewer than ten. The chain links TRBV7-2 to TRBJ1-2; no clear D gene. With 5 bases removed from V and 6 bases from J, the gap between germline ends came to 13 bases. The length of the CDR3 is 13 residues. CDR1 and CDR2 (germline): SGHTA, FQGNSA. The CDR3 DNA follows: TGTGCCAGCAGCGCGGGGAGGGAGCATGGCTACACCTTC. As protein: CASSAGREHGYTF. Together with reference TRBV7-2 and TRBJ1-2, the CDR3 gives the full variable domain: GAGVSQSPSNKVTEKGKDVELRCDPISGHTALYWYRQSLGQGLEFLIYFQGNSAPDKSGLPSDRFSAERTGGSVSTLTIQRTQQEDSAVYLCASSAGREHGYTFGSGTRLTVV.

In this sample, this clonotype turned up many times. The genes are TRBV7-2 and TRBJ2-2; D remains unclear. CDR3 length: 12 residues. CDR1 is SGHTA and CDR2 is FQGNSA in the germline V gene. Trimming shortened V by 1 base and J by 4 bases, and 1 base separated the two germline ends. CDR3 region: CASSLVTGELFF. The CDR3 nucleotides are TGTGCCAGCAGCTTAGTCACCGGGGAGCTGTTTTTT.

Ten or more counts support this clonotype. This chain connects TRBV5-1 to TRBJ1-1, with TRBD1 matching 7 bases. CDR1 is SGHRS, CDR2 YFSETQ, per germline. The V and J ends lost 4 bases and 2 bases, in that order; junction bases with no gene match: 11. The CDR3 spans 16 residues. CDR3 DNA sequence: TGCGCCAGCAGCCCTCGGGACAGCGATTACAACACTGAAGCTTTCTTT. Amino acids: CASSPRDSDYNTEAFF.

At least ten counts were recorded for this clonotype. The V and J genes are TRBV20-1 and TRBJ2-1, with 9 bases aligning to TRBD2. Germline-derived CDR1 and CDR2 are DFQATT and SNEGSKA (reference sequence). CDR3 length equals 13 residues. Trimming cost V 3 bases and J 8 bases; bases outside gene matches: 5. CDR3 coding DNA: TGCAGTGCTAGGGCGGGAGGGTTCGATGAGCAGTTCTTC. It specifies CSARAGGFDEQFF.